This T cell receptor beta chain was observed in a study of blood T cell repertoires in COVID-19 (dated by TCRdb to the early 2020s). General notes on the study: Samples from collaborators originated in the United States, Italy and Spain and spanned both the acute and convalescent phases of COVID-19. Where available, HLA class I and class II types were taken from metadata supplied by the sample provider and were not determined by assay-based typing. Samples came from the ongoing ImmuneRACE study (first 160 participants) plus 1,254 subjects from 6 global collaborators. The repertoires were made available in a free public database intended to serve as a resource for research on the immune response to SARS-CoV-2. A de-identified subject ID, COVID-19 status, age in years and sex were almost always included in the sample metadata. The dataset comprised deeply sampled blood TCRbeta repertoires from subjects exposed to, actively infected with, or recovered from COVID-19. The material from the prospective study consisted of cDNA or gDNA derived from T cells, B-cell-depleted T cells, or PBMCs. What the authors observed across the whole study: How much clinical and demographic metadata was included differed by source and by participant, and the metadata was provided uncurated.

Worth noting for this clone: Its target antigen remains unknown. No much larger clone is present one base from it, and per-base qualities are unavailable.

The germline V gene (reference sequence) supplies CDR1 DFQATT and CDR2 SNEGSKA. The CDR3 holds 11 amino acids from the cysteine to the phenylalanine. Just the 33-base CDR3 DNA is kept, in frame starting at base 1. At the junction V is shortened by 0 bases and J by 5 bases, with 3 bases in between. The immunoSEQ Assay, a bias-controlled multiplex PCR, was used to amplify TCRbeta CDR3 regions from genomic DNA. From the authors' description of their analysis: The number of nucleated cells in each sample was estimated by amplification of reference gene primers within the assay. To quantify the absolute abundance of each unique TCRbeta CDR3 rearrangement, sequence reads were collapsed and filtered. For each sample, productive Simpson clonality was calculated by taking the square root of Simpson's diversity index across productive rearrangements. This is the immuneACCESS table as TCRdb keeps it, with only in-frame sequences that have V and J called. A part of the clones is gone; compared with another copy, unresolved V genes explain less than half, and the rest is unexplained. D and trimming were read from the DNA, whereas the V and J calls and clone size are those reported in that table. The sample profile shows fewer than 700,000 clones; approximately 88% of them were found once. The ten largest clones add up to less than 9.5% of the sample.

One collaborating source in Seattle enrolled patients during active infection and followed them longitudinally through the course of disease. Whole blood was collected in K2EDTA tubes by collaborating institutions according to the institutions' own protocols. For TCRbeta analysis, collaborators shipped samples as frozen whole blood, isolated PBMCs, or DNA extracted from either of those sample types. The sequence was collected from a woman in her 50s with COVID-19, enrolled during active disease. The rearranged chain carries TRBV20-1 and TRBJ2-3; the D gene cannot be resolved reliably. The specimen was peripheral blood. The DNA is TGCAGTGCTAGAGATCGAGATACGCAGTATTTT. This is translated as CSARDRDTQYF.